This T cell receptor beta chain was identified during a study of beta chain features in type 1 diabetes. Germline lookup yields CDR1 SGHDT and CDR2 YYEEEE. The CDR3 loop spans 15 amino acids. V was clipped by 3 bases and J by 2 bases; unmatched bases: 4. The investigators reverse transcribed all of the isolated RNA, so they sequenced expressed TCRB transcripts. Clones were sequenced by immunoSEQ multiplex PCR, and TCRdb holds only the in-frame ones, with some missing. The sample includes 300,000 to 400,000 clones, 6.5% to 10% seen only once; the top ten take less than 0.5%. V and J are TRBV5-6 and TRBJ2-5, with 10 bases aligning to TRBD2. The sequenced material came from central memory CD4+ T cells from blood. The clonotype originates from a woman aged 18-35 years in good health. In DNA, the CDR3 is TGTGCCAGCAGCTCATGGACTAGCGGTCAAGAGACCCAGTACTTC. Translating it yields CASSSWTSGQETQYF.